This TCR beta chain was recorded in a study of human T cells and chemical hapten exposure. Germline CDR1 is MDHEN and CDR2 is SYDVKM. This CDR3 region has 15 residues. J was trimmed by 6 bases and V by 3 bases; bases with no gene match: 8. This clonotype was observed a handful of times. Its antigen is unidentified. Study-level findings and limits: Significantly greater numbers of large CDR3 similarity clusters came from expanded TCRs than from controls.

Time point: patch test 2, 6 weeks after DPC sensitization. Regarding treatment: therapeutic diphenylcyclopropenone sensitization with weekly scalp DPC. People who gave samples had alopecia, were 18 to 70 years old, and were suitable for DPC. TCRdb called the RACE reads again in MiXCR, with one record for every CDR3 protein. The sample includes some 99,000 distinct CDR3 sequences, 9% to 9.5% seen only once; the top ten take 2.5% to 3.5%. This TCR was sampled from a woman aged 40 to 50 with alopecia areata. Some clones in this sample may be carry-over from other donors' samples. This chain joins TRBV28 and TRBJ1-2; 9 nucleotides agree with TRBD1. Specimen: whole blood, collected in connection with sensitization to the hapten diphenylcyclopropenone (DPC). CDR3 in amino acids: CASSFWGQGGDGYTF. DNA of the CDR3: TGTGCCAGCAGTTTTTGGGGACAGGGAGGGGATGGCTACACCTTC.